Below are 5 T cell receptor beta chains sequenced from a single sample in a study of regulatory T cells in long-lasting Graves disease (dated by TCRdb to the early 2020s). The method was multiplex PCR. The run used an Illumina HiSeq 4000. CDR3 regions were amplified by Arm-PCR with iRepertoire HTBI primers to construct TCR beta libraries. TCRdb cleaned the public reads at Q25 with fastp, built clones with MiXCR and kept in-frame beta chains. Every entry covers one CDR3 protein and lists the most common genes and DNA from its rows. The sample yields about 560,000 distinct CDR3 sequences; about 16% were counted once. The ten largest clones add up to 9.5% to 15% of the sample. Sample time point, as interpreted from the label and publication: newly diagnosed GD, antithyroid drugs for less than 3 months. For both TCR sequencing and RNA sequencing, RNA was extracted from PBMCs in TRIzol. This sample was also put to use in a study of T cells in Graves' hyperthyroidism and ophthalmopathy.

The specimen was peripheral blood mononuclear cells (PBMCs), collected at new diagnosis, from a patient treated with antithyroid drugs. Receptors originate from a man in his late teens or twenties with Graves disease. Donor details come from another sample of the same person, matched by shared clones.

This clonotype was found a few times. This chain links TRBV5-1 with TRBJ1-6, with D hard to call. Germline V gene lookup returns CDR1 SGHRS and CDR2 YFSETQ. The V and J ends lost 0 bases and 4 bases respectively, with 8 bases between them. The CDR3 covers 15 residues. CDR3 sequence: CASSLALQYNSPLHF. In DNA form, the CDR3 reads TGCGCCAGCAGCTTGGCTCTACAATATAATTCACCCCTCCACTTT.

This clonotype was seen only a few times. The rearrangement joins TRBV9 to TRBJ1-4; D ambiguous. The V and J ends lost 0 bases and 11 bases respectively, with 17 bases between them. The germline V gene encodes CDR1 SGDLS and CDR2 YYNGEE. The CDR3 is made up of 15 amino acids. CDR3 sequence (DNA): TGTGCCAGCAGCGTAGGGGCGGGATACATGAGCAAACTGTTTTTT. Encoded protein: CASSVGAGYMSKLFF.

The sample holds many counts of this clonotype. This chain joins TRBV6-2 or TRBV6-3 and TRBJ2-2; no firm D call. This CDR3 contains 15 residues. Per the germline V gene, CDR1 is MNHEY and CDR2 is SVGEGT. V was cut by 5 bases and J by 0 bases, with 10 bases left in between. The CDR3 loop reads CASSVVSSNTGELFF. DNA for the CDR3: TGTGCCAGCAGTGTCGTCAGTTCGAACACCGGGGAGCTGTTTTTT.

This clonotype has a count of ten or more. The CDR3 nucleotides are TGTGCCAGCAGTTTATACCTTAGCGGGAGTGGGGACTACGAGCAGTACTTC. This encodes CASSLYLSGSGDYEQYF. The chain joins TRBV28 to TRBJ2-7, with 9 positions matching TRBD2. In germline, CDR1 is MDHEN, CDR2 SYDVKM. The CDR3 runs to 17 residues. V was clipped by 1 base and J by 3 bases; unmatched bases: 10. Based on the CDR3 plus reference TRBV28 and TRBJ2-7, the full variable domain is DVKVTQSSRYLVKRTGEKVFLECVQDMDHENMFWYRQDPGLGLRLIYFSYDVKMKEKGDIPEGYSVSREKKERFSLILESASTNQTSMYLCASSLYLSGSGDYEQYFGPGTRLTVT.

Many counts were recorded for this clonotype. This chain uses TRBV3-1 with TRBJ2-1; D not resolved. Germline lookup yields CDR1 LGHDT and CDR2 YNNKEL (reference sequence). CDR3 length: 14 amino acids. V lost 0 bases and J 6 bases, leaving 9 bases between the germline ends. CDR3 region: CASSQDARPNEQFF. CDR3 in DNA: TGTGCCAGCAGCCAAGATGCTAGGCCCAATGAGCAGTTCTTC.